The 23 T cell receptor beta chains below were found in one sample sequenced in a study of blood T cell repertoires in COVID-19. Here immunoSEQ multiplex PCR was the method, and the copy in TCRdb shows in-frame clones only, minus some. This sample has about 260,000 clones, with around four fifths found just once. Sequencing used PBMCs or T cells enriched from blood (not recorded which). These receptors were collected from a man in his thirties or forties with acute COVID-19.

The V gene is TRBV6-4, the J gene TRBJ2-7; possible D gene TRBD2, 5 bases. Per germline, CDR1 MRHNA and CDR2 SNTAGT. CDR3 length: 15 amino acids. Trimming took 4 bases from V and 6 from J, leaving 19 bases between them. CDR3 nucleotides: TGTGCCAGCAGTGGAGCACTGGAGGCTCGGAGCGAGCAGTACGTC. Translated, it gives CASSGALEARSEQYV.

The rearrangement uses TRBV6-2 or TRBV6-3 and TRBJ2-7, with 12 bases fitting TRBD2. Trimming cost V 6 bases and J 6 bases; bases outside gene matches: 12. Germline V CDR1 and CDR2: MNHEY, SVGEGT. CDR3 length: 16 residues. The CDR3: CASSLLLAGGPGEQYV. The CDR3 nucleotides are TGTGCCAGCAGCCTTCTCCTAGCGGGAGGGCCTGGCGAGCAGTACGTC.

This clone was found a few times. J is TRBJ1-4 and V is TRBV25-1; 9 nucleotides align to TRBD1. The CDR3 runs 17 residues. Losses at the gene ends were 2 bases for V and 7 bases for J; bases not matched to a gene: 11. CDR1 MGHDK and CDR2 SYGVNS come from the germline V gene. The CDR3: CASSEKMGTGQGEKLFF. The DNA for the CDR3 is TGTGCCAGCAGTGAAAAAATGGGGACAGGGCAGGGTGAAAAACTGTTTTTT.

The chain uses TRBV9 and TRBJ2-3, with D hard to call. Germline V gene sequence: CDR1 SGDLS, CDR2 YYNGEE. V was shortened by 4 bases and J by 2 bases, with 11 bases between the two germline ends. The CDR3 loop spans 14 amino acids. Here the CDR3 reads CASSPGENTDTQYF. The CDR3 DNA reads as TGTGCCAGCAGCCCCGGAGAGAACACAGATACGCAGTATTTT. The full variable domain, its missing parts supplied by reference TRBV9 and TRBJ2-3, is DSGVTQTPKHLITATGQRVTLRCSPRSGDLSVYWYQQSLDQGLQFLIQYYNGEERAKGNILERFSAQQFPDLHSELNLSSLELGDSALYFCASSPGENTDTQYFGPGTRLTVL.

The chain employs TRBV6-5 and TRBJ2-4; tentatively, D is TRBD2 (7 bases). This CDR3 comprises 16 residues. Trimming cost V 0 bases and J 0 bases, with 9 bases left between them. In germline, CDR1 is MNHEY, CDR2 SVGAGI. CDR3 DNA sequence: TGTGCCAGCAGTTACTCGGGGGGGGCAGCCAAAAACATTCAGTACTTC. Protein sequence: CASSYSGGAAKNIQYF.

The gene calls are TRBV18 and TRBJ2-2; tentative D call: TRBD1 (5 bases). The germline V gene has CDR1 KGHSH and CDR2 LQKENI. This CDR3 is built from 14 residues. V shed 5 bases and J shed 6 bases, with 13 bases lying between them. The CDR3 sequence: CASSTTRVAGELFF. CDR3 DNA: TGTGCCAGCTCAACCACCAGGGTTGCCGGGGAGCTGTTTTTT.

This chain joins TRBV4-2 and TRBJ1-2; D not resolved. This CDR3 comprises 16 residues. The germline gives CDR1 LGHNA, CDR2 YNFKEQ. V lost 0 bases and J 7 bases, leaving 18 bases between the germline ends. CDR3 in amino acids: CASSQDQSEVFLGYTF. CDR3 in DNA: TGTGCCAGCAGCCAAGATCAATCTGAGGTTTTCCTTGGCTACACCTTC.

As to this clone: Germline is not matched at one junction end, which may reflect a read error. The J gene is TRBJ2-3, the V gene TRBV2; 7 positions agree with TRBD2. Germline V gene lookup returns CDR1 SNHLY and CDR2 FYNNEI. CDR3 length equals 15 residues. CDR3 sequence: CASSEVGGGTDTQYF. The DNA for the CDR3 is TGTGCCAGCAGCGAAGTTGGGGGGGGTACAGATACGCAGTATTTT.

The CDR3 coding sequence is TGTGCCAGCTCACTGGGAGGCTCTGGAAACACCATATATTTT. The encoded protein is CASSLGGSGNTIYF. The gene calls are TRBV18 and TRBJ1-3; D is ambiguous. The CDR3 length is 14 residues. Germline V gene lookup returns CDR1 KGHSH and CDR2 LQKENI. V was pared by 4 bases and J by 0 bases, with 7 bases between.

The chain recombines TRBV28 with TRBJ2-1; 11 bases are shared with TRBD2. After removal of 3 bases from V and 6 bases from J, the junction contained 1 base not matched to a gene. CDR1 and CDR2 from the germline V gene are MDHEN and SYDVKM. This CDR3 spans 14 amino acids. The CDR3 coding sequence is TGTGCCAGCAGTTTCCTAGCGGGGGGCAATGAGCAGTTCTTC. As protein: CASSFLAGGNEQFF.

The V call is TRBV19, the J call TRBJ2-1, with 10 positions matching TRBD2. The trim removed 3 bases at V and 7 bases at J, leaving 6 bases unmatched. Germline CDR1 reads LNHDA; CDR2 reads SQIVND (reference sequence). This CDR3 spans 15 amino acids. The CDR3 loop is CASSMSGRVGNEQFF. Here the CDR3 DNA reads TGTGCCAGTAGTATGAGCGGGAGGGTGGGAAATGAGCAGTTCTTC.

This clone was observed at least ten times. The chain employs TRBV7-9 and TRBJ1-6; D remains ambiguous. The CDR3 length is 14 residues. Germline V CDR1 and CDR2: SEHNR, FQNEAQ (reference sequence). With 5 bases removed from V and 7 bases from J, the gap between germline ends came to 12 bases. This CDR3 is CASSQRGANSPLHF. In nucleotides, the CDR3 is TGTGCCAGCAGCCAACGGGGAGCCAATTCACCCCTCCACTTT.

The rearrangement links TRBV7-2 to TRBJ1-6; D is unclear. The CDR3 is 14 residues long. CDR1 and CDR2 from the germline V gene are SGHTA and FQGNSA. Deletions cut 1 base from V and 10 bases from J, with 11 bases between. CDR3 bases: TGTGCCAGCAGCTTAGGGCCGGCGGGGTCACCCCTCCACTTT. It is translated as CASSLGPAGSPLHF. Full variable domain (outside the CDR3, taken from reference TRBV7-2 and TRBJ1-6): GAGVSQSPSNKVTEKGKDVELRCDPISGHTALYWYRQSLGQGLEFLIYFQGNSAPDKSGLPSDRFSAERTGGSVSTLTIQRTQQEDSAVYLCASSLGPAGSPLHFGNGTRLTVT.

This sequence joins TRBV2 and TRBJ2-3; tentatively, D is TRBD1 (6 bases). Germline CDR1 SNHLY, CDR2 FYNNEI. The CDR3 covers 16 residues. V was pared by 5 bases and J by 2 bases, with 17 bases between. CDR3 sequence: CASSPRRTVNTDTQYF. In DNA, the CDR3 is TGTGCCAGCAGTCCTCGCCGGACAGTCAACACAGATACGCAGTATTTT.

A single count supports this clone. V is TRBV11-2 and J is TRBJ1-1; 11 bases line up with TRBD1. The CDR3 contains 15 residues. Looked up from germline, CDR1 is SGHAT and CDR2 is FQNNGV. The junction had 7 bases not matched to a gene; V was cut back by 5 bases and J by 5 bases. CDR3 loop: CASSRRTGGWTEAFF. In nucleotides, the CDR3 is TGTGCCAGCAGCCGTAGGACAGGGGGCTGGACTGAAGCTTTCTTT.

This clone was observed a handful of times. The junction differs from germline at one of its ends, possibly a read error. The rearrangement uses TRBV5-1 and TRBJ2-5; D perhaps matches TRBD2 (6 bases). The CDR3 has 14 residues. Germline CDR1 SGHRS, CDR2 YFSETQ. The CDR3 coding sequence is TGTGCCAGCAGCTTTCGGGACTTAAAAGAGACCCAGTACTTC. Protein: CASSFRDLKETQYF.

The chain is built from TRBV7-9 and TRBJ2-3; a possible D gene is TRBD1 (5 bases). The CDR3 spans 12 residues. Trimming took 1 base from V and 14 from J, leaving 13 bases between them. Per the germline V gene, CDR1 is SEHNR and CDR2 is FQNEAQ (reference sequence). The DNA of the CDR3 is TGTGCCAGCAGCTTAGAAAGGGGCGTTAGGTATTTT. Encoded protein: CASSLERGVRYF. The full variable domain, rest sourced from reference TRBV7-9 and TRBJ2-3, is DTGVSQNPRHKITKRGQNVTFRCDPISEHNRLYWYRQTLGQGPEFLTYFQNEAQLEKSRLLSDRFSAERPKGSFSTLEIQRTEQGDSAMYLCASSLERGVRYFGPGTRLTVL.

The rearrangement uses TRBV19 and TRBJ2-5; the match to TRBD2 covers 9 bases. The CDR3 runs to 16 residues. V lost 3 bases, J lost 3 bases, and 8 bases stayed unmatched. Germline lookup yields CDR1 LNHDA and CDR2 SQIVND (reference sequence). In DNA form, the CDR3 reads TGTGCCAGTAGTATTCTTGGGGTAGCGGGAGAAGAGACCCAGTACTTC. It is translated as CASSILGVAGEETQYF.

V usage is TRBV19 and J usage is TRBJ2-3; a possible D gene is TRBD1 (6 bases). The CDR3 contains 14 residues. Germline CDR1 is LNHDA and CDR2 is SQIVND (reference sequence). The V gene lost 5 bases and the J gene lost 4 bases, with 13 bases spanning the gap. The CDR3 sequence: CASSGVSGADTQYF. The CDR3 coding sequence is TGTGCCAGTAGTGGGGTCTCAGGGGCAGATACGCAGTATTTT.

This chain uses TRBV6-6 with TRBJ2-7, with D possibly TRBD2 on 5 matching bases. The CDR3 covers 15 residues. Germline assignment: CDR1 MNHNY and CDR2 SVGAGI (reference sequence). V was clipped by 2 bases and J by 5 bases, with 16 bases between them. Here the CDR3 reads CASSYVGAGLDEQYV. The CDR3 coding sequence is TGTGCCAGCAGTTACGTGGGCGCGGGTCTCGACGAGCAGTACGTC.

The chain couples TRBV28 to TRBJ1-2; maybe TRBD1 (5 bases). CDR3 length: 15 amino acids. The germline CDR1 and CDR2 sequences are MDHEN and SYDVKM. Trimming stripped 4 bases from V and 0 bases from J, with 12 bases between. CDR3 sequence reads: CASSSPGRTNYGYTF. For the CDR3, the DNA is TGTGCCAGCAGTTCTCCAGGGCGCACTAACTATGGCTACACCTTC.

The chain carries TRBV19 and TRBJ2-2, with TRBD2 identical over 8 bases. The junction had 12 bases not matched to a gene; V was cut back by 8 bases and J by 4 bases. The CDR3 runs to 16 residues. Germline V lookup: CDR1 LNHDA, CDR2 SQIVND (reference sequence). CDR3 sequence: CASALLRGGPTGELFF. The CDR3 DNA sequence: TGTGCCAGTGCTTTGTTACGGGGGGGCCCCACCGGGGAGCTGTTTTTT.

The rearrangement links TRBV7-9 to TRBJ2-3, with 7 bases that match TRBD1. J lost 3 bases, V lost 5 bases, and 8 bases had no gene match. In germline, CDR1 is SEHNR, CDR2 FQNEAQ (reference sequence). The CDR3 is 15 amino acids. The DNA for the CDR3 is TGTGCCAGCAGCACCCCGGGACAGTTAACAGATACGCAGTATTTT. As protein: CASSTPGQLTDTQYF.